What follows describes a single T cell receptor beta chain. No cognate antigen has been identified for it. Base qualities are not provided; no much larger clone lies one nucleotide away. The data are from a study of blood T cell repertoires in COVID-19 (dated by TCRdb to about 2020). Broadly, across the study: Samples from collaborators originated in the United States, Italy and Spain and spanned both the acute and convalescent phases of COVID-19. The prospective study material was composed of cDNA or gDNA derived from T cells, B-cell-depleted T cells, or PBMCs. The dataset comprised deeply sampled blood TCRbeta repertoires from subjects exposed to, actively infected with, or recovered from COVID-19. A freely available public database, intended as a resource for researchers studying the immune response to SARS-CoV-2, is where the repertoires were released. The samples were drawn from two sources: the first 160 participants of the ongoing ImmuneRACE study, and approximately 1,300 subjects contributed by 6 global collaborators. The sample metadata nearly always contained a de-identified subject ID, COVID-19 status, age in years and sex. HLA class I and class II types, where available, came from metadata supplied by the sample provider rather than from assay-based typing. The study at large found these results: The amount of clinical and demographic metadata varied by source and participant and was provided uncurated.

Collaborating institutions collected whole blood in K2EDTA tubes following their own protocols. Collaborator samples were shipped for TCRbeta analysis as frozen whole blood, isolated PBMCs, or DNA extracted from either sample type. TCRbeta CDR3 regions were amplified from genomic DNA using the immunoSEQ Assay, a bias-controlled multiplex PCR. The authors' analysis ran thus. Within the assay, amplification of reference gene primers was used to estimate how many nucleated cells each sample contained. To quantify the absolute abundance of each unique TCRbeta CDR3 rearrangement, sequence reads were collapsed and filtered. For each sample, productive Simpson clonality was calculated as the square root of Simpson's diversity index over productive rearrangements. The source is immuneACCESS, and TCRdb retained only in-frame sequences with V and J called. Part of the clones is not carried over; for the studies checked, unresolved V genes explain less than half of this, and the remainder is unexplained. V, J and clone size reflect that table, while D and trimming were determined from the DNA. The sample table shows 95,000 to 150,000 clones, and about four fifths are seen once. Jointly, the top ten make up roughly 4% of the sample.

Between the V and J ends, shortened by 4 bases and 3 bases respectively, the junction contains 15 bases. Including cysteine and phenylalanine, the CDR3 has 15 amino acids. Only the CDR3 portion is preserved as DNA: 45 bases, with reading frame beginning at the first base. CDR1 and CDR2 are read off the germline V gene (reference sequence) as LNHDA and SQIVND. The sequence derives from a woman of 80 years or more with acute or convalescent COVID-19. This sequence uses TRBV19 and TRBJ1-2; the D gene is perhaps TRBD1, on 6 matching bases. The sequenced material came from peripheral blood. The bases read TGTGCCAGTAGTAGGAGCTGGGCAGGGGACTATGGCTACACCTTC. Its translation reads: CASSRSWAGDYGYTF.